Following are 4 T cell receptor beta chains from one sample sequenced in a study of blood T cell repertoires in COVID-19. The repertoire was sequenced with immunoSEQ multiplex PCR; TCRdb's copy has only in-frame clones and lacks some. The sample carries about 220,000 clones, 70% to 85% recorded once. Material for sequencing was PBMCs or T cells enriched from blood (not recorded which). The receptor source for this set is a woman between 40 and 55 years old with acute COVID-19.

V and J are TRBV29-1 and TRBJ2-3, with D possibly being TRBD2 (6 bases). The CDR3 has 15 amino acids. V lost 6 bases and J lost 4, with 20 bases in between. The germline V gene has CDR1 SQVTM and CDR2 ANQGSEA. The CDR3 DNA reads as TGCAGCGTCGGAACGGGACTCGGCGTTGCAGATACGCAGTATTTT. It encodes CSVGTGLGVADTQYF.

The V and J genes are TRBV5-4 and TRBJ1-6, with 7 bases matching TRBD1. Per the germline V gene, CDR1 is SGHNT and CDR2 is YYREEE (reference sequence). Trimming at V came to 4 bases and at J to 7 bases, leaving 5 bases not matched to a gene. The CDR3 covers 14 residues. Written as DNA, the CDR3 is TGTGCCAGCAGCCCCGGGACAGAGAATTCACCCCTCCACTTT. This gives the protein CASSPGTENSPLHF.

V usage is TRBV28 and J usage is TRBJ1-1; D remains ambiguous. With 10 bases removed from V and 4 bases from J, the gap between germline ends came to 13 bases. Germline-derived CDR1 and CDR2 are MDHEN and SYDVKM. CDR3 size: 12 residues. This CDR3 is CATLESPTEAFF. The CDR3 DNA reads TGTGCCACGTTAGAATCGCCCACTGAAGCTTTCTTT. The variable domain in full, with the rest retrieved from reference TRBV28 and TRBJ1-1, is DVKVTQSSRYLVKRTGEKVFLECVQDMDHENMFWYRQDPGLGLRLIYFSYDVKMKEKGDIPEGYSVSREKKERFSLILESASTNQTSMYLCATLESPTEAFFGQGTRLTVV.

The chain joins TRBV6-1 to TRBJ2-7; 7 bases align to TRBD1. Per the germline V gene, CDR1 is MNHNS and CDR2 is SASEGT. V gave up 3 bases and J gave up 1 base; unmatched junction bases: 9. The CDR3 is 16 residues long. The CDR3 DNA reads TGTGCCAGCAGTGACCGACAGGGTGCGCCTTCCTACGAGCAGTACTTC. Encoded protein: CASSDRQGAPSYEQYF.